A selection of T cell receptor beta chains follows, all from one sample in a study of response to subunit inactivated influenza vaccine. TCRdb processed the RT-PCR reads anew with MiXCR; each CDR3 protein has one entry. The sample shows 400,000 to 650,000 distinct CDR3 sequences, 6% to 9% of them seen only once. Source: PBMCs from blood, taken around 25 months after vaccination. These receptors were obtained from a man aged 50 to 69 who received an inactivated influenza vaccine. The CDR3 runs from the conserved cysteine through the conserved F or W. D genes are given only for firm matches.

v_gene	len	d_gene	j_gene	CDR3aa
TRBV10-3	16	TRBD2	TRBJ2-3	CATSHSSGAYTDTQYF
TRBV11-2	20	TRBD1	TRBJ1-3	CASSQRPRDRASLSGNTIYF
TRBV29-1	13	TRBD1	TRBJ2-1	CSVRDRGQNEQFF
TRBV7-6	14	TRBD2	TRBJ2-2	CASSLRTRSGELFF
TRBV29-1	12	NA	TRBJ2-1	CSARLSANEQFF
TRBV9	13	NA	TRBJ1-2	CASSVAGGSGYTF
TRBV5-1	14	NA	TRBJ1-2	CASSTHSGGYGYTF
TRBV2	14	NA	TRBJ2-1	CASSPEVGYNEQFF
TRBV5-1	14	NA	TRBJ1-1	CASSFSGMNTEAFF
TRBV6-5	17	NA	TRBJ2-1	CASSTTPTGSSYNEQFF
TRBV5-6	15	TRBD1	TRBJ2-5	CASSYGDRVGETQYF
TRBV10-3	14	TRBD2	TRBJ2-7	CAISEPGLADEQYF
TRBV6-6	12	NA	TRBJ1-5	CASSYQDQPQHF
TRBV4-3	14	NA	TRBJ2-7	CASSQGTVGYEQYF
TRBV24-1	15	NA	TRBJ2-3	CATSGGTISTDTQYF
TRBV12-3/TRBV12-4	11	NA	TRBJ2-1	CASSSGNEQFF